A selection of T cell receptor beta chains follows, all from one sample in a study of T cells after yellow fever vaccination. One entry per CDR3 protein results from TCRdb running MiXCR on the 5' RACE reads. The table has 450,000 to 650,000 distinct CDR3 sequences, approximately 12% seen once. The material sequenced was PBMCs, taken on the day of the yellow fever booster vaccination. Every receptor here comes from a man under 40 who received the YFV17D yellow fever vaccine. The CDR3 runs from the conserved cysteine through the conserved F or W. The D gene is left open where the match is weak.

v_call d_call cdr3_aa
TRBV7-6 . CASSLFVAVRTSLSYEQYF
TRBV5-1 TRBD2 CASTASGTTDTQYF
TRBV7-8 . CASSPRPTNEQFF
TRBV28 . CASSARVETEAFF
TRBV7-2 . CASSSQWGDNEQFF
TRBV18 TRBD2 CASSAGLGLAGDSYNEQFF
TRBV10-3 TRBD1 CATGLKTGVNTGELFF
TRBV12-3/TRBV12-4 . CASSRDTYSNQPQHF
TRBV18 . CASSPPSNTGELFF
TRBV11-3 . CASSLETALYNEQFF
TRBV6-1 . CASSTPTSSAGYTF
TRBV4-3 . CASSQEVPSAPYEQYF
TRBV19 . CASSNWGYNEQFF
TRBV28 TRBD2 CASSSRRTSGSLDEQFF
TRBV7-2 . CASSLVRSDTQYF
TRBV18 TRBD1 CASSGQDLGTEAFF
TRBV5-6 TRBD1 CASSSVDRGWTEAFF
TRBV9 TRBD2 CASSVGASGSYNEQFF
TRBV7-8 TRBD2 CASSQISGRAGIGEQFF
TRBV6-5 . CASSYSRVAVSYNEQFF
TRBV20-1 . CSAGGSTIETQYF
TRBV4-3 TRBD1 CASSQEGTGVLNEQYF
TRBV12-3/TRBV12-4 TRBD1 CASGQGASGYTF
TRBV7-2 . CASSKQGGPYEQYF
TRBV30 . CAWSVPGHDYGYTF
TRBV5-4 . CASSVERVRSPLHF
TRBV30 TRBD2 CASNPSGRATDTQYF
TRBV6-6 . CASTQGTSEAFF
TRBV7-6 TRBD1 CASSLGTGATGELFF
TRBV5-1 TRBD1 CASGTGGTYEQYF
TRBV27 TRBD1 CASSLTQGAPYEQYF
TRBV12-3/TRBV12-4 . CASCRPDSPSVLTDTQYF
TRBV5-8 TRBD2 CASSQGTSGKETQYF
TRBV28 TRBD1 CASRYPGQQETQYF
TRBV4-1 . CASSKSQDLLAGETQYF
TRBV7-9 . CASSPVGSTEAFF
TRBV7-8 TRBD1 CASSLWTGEQPQHF
TRBV12-3/TRBV12-4 . CASRDQRGHEQYF
TRBV18 . CASSPKIPSGGFDEQFF
TRBV14 . CASSQYRTGELFF
TRBV20-1 . CSARGGTEEAFF
TRBV10-3 TRBD2 CATSRGGGSSNEQFF
TRBV5-1 . CASSADRGEQFF
TRBV7-2 . CASSLGPVSNTGELFF
TRBV18 . CASSLKGPPTDTQYF
TRBV19 . CASSGGGTPVVAQHF
TRBV12-5 . CASGLVSFGELGFSYNEQFF
TRBV14 TRBD1 CASSQDLGQGPPEQFF
TRBV30 TRBD2 CARSGTASYEQYF
TRBV7-2 . CASSLGEAGANVLTF
TRBV5-1 . CASSWEGSQPQHF
TRBV5-1 . CASSLALYGVYEQYF